This entry lists 17 T cell receptor beta chains sequenced from one sample in a study of blood T cell repertoires in COVID-19. Measured with immunoSEQ multiplex PCR; TCRdb has only the in-frame clones, and not every one. The table shows 65,000 or so clones, with 78% occurring only once. Sequencing was done on a sample of peripheral blood. These receptors came from a human donor in a cohort sampled during active COVID-19.

The V and J genes are TRBV2 and TRBJ2-4, with D unclear. Trimming took 8 bases from V and 0 from J, leaving 8 bases between them. The length of the CDR3 is 13 residues. Germline lookup yields CDR1 SNHLY and CDR2 FYNNEI. CDR3 sequence: CASSKLAKNIQYF. The CDR3 DNA follows: TGTGCCAGCTCGAAACTAGCCAAAAACATTCAGTACTTC. Full variable domain (outside the CDR3, taken from reference TRBV2 and TRBJ2-4): EPEVTQTPSHQVTQMGQEVILRCVPISNHLYFYWYRQILGQKVEFLVSFYNNEISEKSEIFDDQFSVERPDGSNFTLKIRSTKLEDSAMYFCASSKLAKNIQYFGAGTRLSVL.

The genes are TRBV19 and TRBJ1-5; D perhaps matches TRBD1 (6 bases). The V gene lost 0 bases and the J gene lost 6 bases, with 12 bases spanning the gap. Germline V gene data show CDR1 as LNHDA and CDR2 as SQIVND (reference sequence). The CDR3 is made up of 15 amino acids. CDR3 loop: CASSIETGTIQPQHF. CDR3 nucleotides: TGTGCCAGTAGTATAGAAACAGGGACAATTCAGCCCCAGCATTTT.

The chain links TRBV10-3 to TRBJ2-2; TRBD1 matches at 9 bases. The CDR3 has 14 residues. Germline lookup yields CDR1 ENHRY and CDR2 SYGVKD. V shed 6 bases and J 7 bases; nucleotides not matched to a gene: 6. CDR3 bases: TGTGCCATCAGGGGGGACAGGGAAAACGGGGAGCTGTTTTTT. It codes for CAIRGDRENGELFF.

This clone was picked up a small number of times. The rearrangement links TRBV7-8 to TRBJ1-2; D uncertain. Trimming stripped 2 bases from V and 4 bases from J, with 20 bases between. In germline, CDR1 is SGHVS, CDR2 FQNEAQ. This CDR3 comprises 17 residues. The CDR3 bases are TGTGCCAGCAGCTTATTTGGAGGAGGGAGGTCCCCCTATGGCTACACCTTC. This codes for CASSLFGGGRSPYGYTF.

This chain uses TRBV29-1 with TRBJ1-5; 7 nucleotides match TRBD1. Germline CDR1 SQVTM, CDR2 ANQGSEA. The trim removed 4 bases at V and 4 bases at J, leaving 10 bases unmatched. The CDR3 covers 15 residues. The CDR3 protein is CSVGMVTGSNQPQHF. CDR3 sequence (DNA): TGCAGCGTTGGCATGGTGACAGGGTCAAATCAGCCCCAGCATTTT.

The chain is built from TRBV5-1 and TRBJ2-1; a weak D match, TRBD1 (5 bases). Per germline, CDR1 SGHRS and CDR2 YFSETQ. The CDR3 sequence is 14 residues long. V lost 0 bases to trimming and J lost 6 bases, with 10 bases between them. Written as DNA, the CDR3 is TGCGCCAGCAGCTTGGCAGGACACCTCAATGAGCAGTTCTTC. Its protein product is CASSLAGHLNEQFF.

The gene calls are TRBV5-8 and TRBJ1-2, with no clear D. The CDR3 has 12 amino acids. Germline lookup yields CDR1 SGHTS and CDR2 YDEGEE. V was pared by 1 base and J by 8 bases, with 9 bases between. CDR3 bases: TGTGCCAGCAGCTTGAATGCCGAGGGCTACACCTTC. This translates into CASSLNAEGYTF.

The chain links TRBV28 to TRBJ2-7; 8 bases align to TRBD2. Germline CDR1 and CDR2: MDHEN and SYDVKM. The CDR3 is 20 residues long. Trimming cost V 6 bases and J 2 bases; bases outside gene matches: 24. The CDR3 here is CASSPRDGTRSFGVPYEQYF. The CDR3 DNA sequence: TGTGCCAGCAGCCCCCGGGACGGGACTAGGTCGTTTGGAGTTCCCTACGAGCAGTACTTC.

The V call is TRBV6-6, the J call TRBJ1-3; D remains ambiguous. Trimming removed 6 bases at V and 0 bases at J, with 15 bases between. This CDR3 region has 16 residues. Looked up from germline, CDR1 is MNHNY and CDR2 is SVGAGI (reference sequence). CDR3 in DNA: TGTGCCAGCAGAGCCGGTGGGCCGAGCTCTGGAAACACCATATATTTT. This codes for CASRAGGPSSGNTIYF.

The chain couples TRBV24-1 to TRBJ1-5; 8 bases are shared with TRBD1. The V segment lost 2 bases and the J segment 6 bases; nucleotides outside the gene matches: 2. The CDR3 sequence is 14 residues long. The germline gives CDR1 KGHDR, CDR2 SFDVKD. The CDR3, as DNA: TGTGCCACCAGTGATTATGGGACAGGTCAGCCCCAGCATTTT. Amino acids: CATSDYGTGQPQHF.

The rearrangement joins TRBV9 to TRBJ2-3; weak D call: TRBD1 (6 bases). The CDR3 covers 14 residues. V lost 3 bases, J lost 6 bases, and 14 bases lay in between. Germline V CDR1 and CDR2: SGDLS, YYNGEE. The CDR3 sequence is CASSAYRAADTQYF. In nucleotides, the CDR3 is TGTGCCAGCAGCGCCTACAGGGCGGCGGATACGCAGTATTTT.

This clone has only a few counts. This chain uses TRBV30 with TRBJ1-1; 7 positions agree with TRBD1. This CDR3 is built from 12 residues. From germline, CDR1 is GTSNPN and CDR2 SVGIG (reference sequence). Trimming took 8 bases from V and 0 from J; bases not matched to a gene: 3. The CDR3 reads CATDRVNTEAFF. DNA for the CDR3: TGTGCCACCGACAGGGTGAACACTGAAGCTTTCTTT.

The gene calls are TRBV7-2 and TRBJ2-5; D is undetermined. The germline V gene has CDR1 SGHTA and CDR2 FQGNSA. The ends were cut back, 1 base at V and 5 bases at J, with 14 bases in the middle. The CDR3 sequence is 15 residues long. CDR3: CASSLGIIVAETQYF. CDR3 DNA sequence: TGTGCCAGCAGCTTAGGAATCATCGTGGCCGAGACCCAGTACTTC.

This rearrangement joins TRBV11-3 to TRBJ2-2; no firm D call. Trimming removed 5 bases at V and 0 bases at J, with 10 bases between. Germline CDR1 SGHNT, CDR2 YENEEA. CDR3 length equals 15 residues. The DNA for the CDR3 is TGTGCCAGCAGCCTTGACAAGGCGAACACCGGGGAGCTGTTTTTT. Amino acid sequence: CASSLDKANTGELFF.

This chain uses TRBV6-5 with TRBJ1-2, with D perhaps matching TRBD1 (5 bases). This CDR3 comprises 13 residues. Deletions cut 11 bases from V and 0 bases from J, with 13 bases between. Germline values: CDR1 MNHEY, CDR2 SVGAGI. CDR3: CAGRGDSNYGYTF. The CDR3 DNA sequence: TGTGCCGGCCGGGGGGACTCTAACTATGGCTACACCTTC.

This chain uses TRBV5-4 with TRBJ2-2; the D gene is possibly TRBD2 (5 bases). V lost 1 base and J 7 bases, leaving 11 bases between the germline ends. The germline V gene encodes CDR1 SGHNT and CDR2 YYREEE (reference sequence). The CDR3 totals 14 residues. CDR3 region: CASSLRGSGGELFF. The CDR3 nucleotides read TGTGCCAGCAGCTTGAGAGGGAGTGGCGGGGAGCTGTTTTTT.

The chain combines TRBV6-4 with TRBJ1-6, with D maybe TRBD1 (6 bases). The CDR3 spans 13 residues. The V end was cut by 0 bases, the J end by 13 bases, with 10 bases between. Germline V CDR1 and CDR2: MRHNA, SNTAGT. The CDR3 coding sequence is TGTGCCAGCAGTGACTCACTGGGGGCCCCCCTCCACTTT. Translated: CASSDSLGAPLHF.